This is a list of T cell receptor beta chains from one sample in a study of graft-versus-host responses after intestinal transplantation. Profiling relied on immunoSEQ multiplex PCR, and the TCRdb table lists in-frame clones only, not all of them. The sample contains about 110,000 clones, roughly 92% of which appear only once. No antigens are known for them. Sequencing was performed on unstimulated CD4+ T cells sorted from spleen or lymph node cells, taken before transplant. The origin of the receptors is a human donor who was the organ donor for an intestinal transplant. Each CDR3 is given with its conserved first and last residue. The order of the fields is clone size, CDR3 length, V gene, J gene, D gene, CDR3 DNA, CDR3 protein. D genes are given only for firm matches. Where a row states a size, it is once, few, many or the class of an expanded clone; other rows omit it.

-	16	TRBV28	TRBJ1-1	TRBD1	TGTGCCAGCAGTTTTACACAGGGGGCAGGTAACACTGAAGCTTTCTTT	CASSFTQGAGNTEAFF
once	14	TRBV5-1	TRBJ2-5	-	TGCGCCAGCAGAACTCCTGGGGTTCAAGAGACCCAGTACTTC	CASRTPGVQETQYF
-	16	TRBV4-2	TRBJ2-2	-	TGTGCCAGCAGCCATATGTGGGGGGCGCGGACCGGGGAGCTGTTTTTT	CASSHMWGARTGELFF
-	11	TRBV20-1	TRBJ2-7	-	TGCAGTGCTAAAATGGACTACGAGCAGTACTTC	CSAKMDYEQYF
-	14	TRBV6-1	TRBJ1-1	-	TGTGCCAGCAGTGAACTACAGGGAGGGACTGAAGCTTTCTTT	CASSELQGGTEAFF
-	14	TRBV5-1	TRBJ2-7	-	TGCGCCAGCAGCTTGGGGGAGAGCTCCTACGAGCAGTACTTC	CASSLGESSYEQYF
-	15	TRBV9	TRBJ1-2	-	TGTGCCAGCAGCCCGCCTGGGGGGGAAAACTATGGCTACACCTTC	CASSPPGGENYGYTF
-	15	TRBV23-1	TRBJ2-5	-	TGCGCCAGCAGCAATATTGAGGTATCACAAGAGACCCAGTACTTC	CASSNIEVSQETQYF
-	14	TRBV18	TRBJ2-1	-	TGTGCCAGCTCACCTGGGCCAAAATACAATGAGCAGTTCTTC	CASSPGPKYNEQFF
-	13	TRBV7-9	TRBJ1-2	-	TGTGCCAGCAGCTTCGAGGGCACCTATGGCTACACCTTC	CASSFEGTYGYTF
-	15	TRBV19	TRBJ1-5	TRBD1	TGTGCCAGTAGTGACAGGGGGTATAGCAATCAGCCCCAGCATTTT	CASSDRGYSNQPQHF
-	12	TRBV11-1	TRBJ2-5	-	TGTGCCAGCGGAGGAGGGGGAGAGACCCAGTACTTC	CASGGGGETQYF
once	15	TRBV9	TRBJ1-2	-	TGTGCCAGCAGCGCCTACCTGGGAGGGGGTAGGGGCTACACCTTC	CASSAYLGGGRGYTF
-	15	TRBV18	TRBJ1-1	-	TGTGCCAGCTCACCGGGAAACCGGTTGAACACTGAAGCTTTCTTT	CASSPGNRLNTEAFF
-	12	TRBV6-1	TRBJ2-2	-	TGTGCCAGCAGTTATAACACCGGGGAGCTGTTTTTT	CASSYNTGELFF